This TCR beta chain is from a study of PD-L1 blockade in urothelial cancer. Trimming cost V 6 bases and J 1 base, with 5 bases left between them. This CDR3 region has 12 residues. CDR1 MNHNY and CDR2 SVGAGI come from the germline V gene (reference sequence). Only one count was recorded for this clone. As to time point: peripheral blood 6 weeks after treatment start. Libraries were prepared by immunoSEQ multiplex PCR; TCRdb keeps only in-frame clonotypes and omits some of them. This repertoire shows around 45,000 clones, 83% found once; its top ten account for about 16%. J is TRBJ2-3 and V is TRBV6-6; a possible D gene is TRBD1 (5 bases). The material was PBMCs, obtained around atezolizumab (anti-PD-L1) treatment. The sequence was obtained from a man aged 60 to 75 with urothelial cancer. The CDR3: CASSRGTDTQYF. In DNA form, the CDR3 reads TGTGCCAGCAGCAGGGGCACAGATACGCAGTATTTT.